The TCR beta chain under discussion was sequenced for a study of cytomegalovirus exposure and HLA in healthy donors. As concerns this clone: No antigen is known for it.

The germline V gene encodes CDR1 SGHRS and CDR2 YFSETQ. V gave up 4 bases and J gave up 6 bases; unmatched junction bases: 4. The CDR3 sequence is 14 residues long. Notes on the study in general: What TCR beta sequences reportedly achieved was accurate prediction of HLA-A and HLA-B alleles in most subjects. For cytomegalovirus status, the classifier reportedly gave diagnoses with high specificity and sensitivity.

Researchers ran the PCR with 60 Vbeta and 13 Jbeta primers. TCRdb keeps only in-frame clones here, not all; method: immunoSEQ multiplex PCR. Among over 150,000 clones listed, approximately 80% were seen once. The chain links TRBV5-1 to TRBJ1-4; 9 bases are shared with TRBD1. This sequence originates from a woman in her thirties in good health and CMV-seronegative. Specimen: PBMCs. CDR3 in amino acids: CASSRDREHEKLFF. CDR3 sequence (DNA): TGCGCCAGCAGCCGGGACAGGGAACATGAAAAACTGTTTTTT.